This TCR beta chain was captured by sequencing in a study of response to subunit inactivated influenza vaccine. Trimming left V 6 bases short and J 0 bases short, with 12 bases between. The CDR3 is made up of 14 amino acids. CDR1 SGDLS and CDR2 YYNGEE come from the germline V gene. Worth noting for this clonotype: As yet, its antigen is unknown.

A single record per CDR3 protein comes from TCRdb applying MiXCR to the RT-PCR reads. The sample lists about 700,000 distinct CDR3 sequences, about a sixth occurring once. General study results and limits: Each seasonal influenza vaccination recruits few new T cells, the authors suggested.

The chain employs TRBV9 and TRBJ1-2; no reliable D call. Specimen: PBMCs from blood, collected 12 days after vaccination. The TCR was taken from a man in his forties or fifties who received an inactivated influenza vaccine. The CDR3 DNA is TGTGCCAGCACCAAGGACGGTTCTAACTATGGCTACACCTTC. Its translation is CASTKDGSNYGYTF.